The 17 T cell receptor beta chains in this list originate from one sample, sequenced in a study of identical twins. Via MiXCR, TCRdb re-called the 5' RACE reads, giving one row per CDR3 protein. The sample yields 450,000 to 600,000 distinct CDR3 sequences, around 20% seen once. In addition, the sample was reused for a study of yellow fever vaccine responses in identical twins.

What was sequenced was CD4+ T cells sorted from blood. These receptors all come from a woman aged 18-29 years in good health.

V usage is TRBV24-1 and J usage is TRBJ1-1; D perhaps matches TRBD1 (6 bases). From germline, CDR1 is KGHDR and CDR2 SFDVKD. Trimming removed 10 bases from V and 0 bases from J, with 11 bases in between. The CDR3 consists of 13 residues. In nucleotides, the CDR3 is TGTGCCACTACACAGGGTCTGAACACTGAAGCTTTCTTT. It translates to CATTQGLNTEAFF.

This chain links TRBV12-3 or TRBV12-4 with TRBJ2-3; no firm D call. The V and J ends lost 6 bases and 8 bases respectively, with 15 bases between them. This CDR3 contains 13 residues. This CDR3 is CASSMWSTGTQYF. CDR3 coding DNA: TGTGCCAGCAGCATGTGGTCCACGGGTACGCAGTATTTT.

This chain's CDR3 is CSAGGRGNEQFF. CDR3 DNA: TGCAGTGCTGGCGGGAGGGGCAATGAGCAGTTCTTC. V is TRBV20-1 and J is TRBJ2-1, with 9 bases matching TRBD2. Trimming took 5 bases from V and 6 from J; bases not matched to a gene: 2. The CDR3 extends over 12 amino acids. The V gene's germline CDR1 is DFQATT and CDR2 SNEGSKA (reference sequence).

A few counts support this clonotype. This chain joins TRBV28 and TRBJ1-1; D is unresolved. Germline assignment: CDR1 MDHEN and CDR2 SYDVKM. The V end lost 1 base, the J end lost 3 bases, and 3 bases lay between the germline ends. The CDR3 is 12 residues long. CDR3 in amino acids: CASSLSYTEAFF. In DNA, the CDR3 is TGTGCCAGCAGTTTATCTTACACTGAAGCTTTCTTT.

This clonotype was observed a few times. This sequence joins TRBV5-1 and TRBJ2-1; D is uncertain. V was trimmed by 0 bases and J by 8 bases, leaving 27 bases between them. Germline CDR1 is SGHRS and CDR2 is YFSETQ. The CDR3 is 19 amino acids. The chain's CDR3 is CASSLAWLLADISYDEQFF. CDR3 sequence (DNA): TGCGCCAGCAGCTTGGCCTGGTTACTCGCGGATATTTCATACGATGAGCAGTTCTTC.

This clonotype was recorded a few times. The V gene is TRBV5-4, the J gene TRBJ2-1, with D possibly called TRBD1 or TRBD2 (5 bases each). The CDR3 contains 13 residues. The germline V gene encodes CDR1 SGHNT and CDR2 YYREEE (reference sequence). The germline V and J ends were trimmed by 2 bases and 7 bases, with 10 bases remaining between them. CDR3 sequence: CASSFRDLNEQFF. The CDR3 DNA is TGTGCCAGCAGCTTCCGGGACCTAAATGAGCAGTTCTTC.

This chain links TRBV20-1 with TRBJ2-7, with 10 nucleotides matching TRBD2. This CDR3 is 17 amino acids long. V was clipped by 2 bases and J by 3 bases; unmatched bases: 13. In germline, CDR1 is DFQATT, CDR2 SNEGSKA (reference sequence). CDR3 nucleotides: TGCAGTGCTAGAACCTGGGGAGCGGGAGGGCCCGGCTACGAGCAGTACTTC. It codes for CSARTWGAGGPGYEQYF.

This clonotype was seen a few times. This sequence joins TRBV12-3 or TRBV12-4 and TRBJ2-5; D not certain. V gave up 5 bases and J gave up 9 bases, with 19 bases separating them. The CDR3 has 14 amino acids. The CDR3 sequence is CASSDPRMPLAQYF. In nucleotides, the CDR3 is TGTGCCAGCAGTGACCCCAGGATGCCTCTGGCCCAGTACTTC.

The chain couples TRBV12-3 or TRBV12-4 to TRBJ2-3; D ambiguous. Deletions cut 6 bases from V and 3 bases from J, with 19 bases between. This CDR3 is 16 amino acids long. Here the CDR3 DNA reads TGTGCCAGCAGCCCGTCCACTCAGTTAGTGACAGATACGCAGTATTTT. Translation: CASSPSTQLVTDTQYF.

This clonotype was seen a few times. J is TRBJ1-1 and V is TRBV7-2; no clear D. V was trimmed by 11 bases and J by 2 bases, leaving 9 bases between them. The CDR3 is 11 residues long. The germline V gene has CDR1 SGHTA and CDR2 FQGNSA. This CDR3 is CAVRGNTEAFF. The CDR3 DNA reads TGTGCCGTCCGGGGTAACACTGAAGCTTTCTTT.

This clonotype was counted at least ten times. This chain connects TRBV28 to TRBJ2-3, with 8 positions matching TRBD1. V trimming: 6 bases; J trimming: 2 bases; junction bases outside the gene matches: 10. This CDR3 comprises 16 residues. Germline loops: CDR1 MDHEN, CDR2 SYDVKM. The CDR3 is CASSSRQGRYTDTQYF. The CDR3, as DNA: TGTGCCAGCAGCTCCCGACAGGGGCGGTACACAGATACGCAGTATTTT. The full variable domain, completed using reference TRBV28 and TRBJ2-3, is DVKVTQSSRYLVKRTGEKVFLECVQDMDHENMFWYRQDPGLGLRLIYFSYDVKMKEKGDIPEGYSVSREKKERFSLILESASTNQTSMYLCASSSRQGRYTDTQYFGPGTRLTVL.

This clonotype came up a few times. This rearrangement joins TRBV9 to TRBJ2-2; tentative D call: TRBD2 (5 bases). The germline CDR1 and CDR2 sequences are SGDLS and YYNGEE. This CDR3 has 14 amino acids. The germline V and J ends were trimmed by 0 bases and 3 bases, with 6 bases remaining between them. The CDR3: CASSVGGDTGELFF. The CDR3 DNA sequence: TGTGCCAGCAGCGTAGGGGGAGACACCGGGGAGCTGTTTTTT. The full variable domain, in which reference TRBV9 and TRBJ2-2 provide the parts outside the CDR3, is DSGVTQTPKHLITATGQRVTLRCSPRSGDLSVYWYQQSLDQGLQFLIQYYNGEERAKGNILERFSAQQFPDLHSELNLSSLELGDSALYFCASSVGGDTGELFFGEGSRLTVL.

This clonotype was observed a few times. V is TRBV4-1 and J is TRBJ2-7; TRBD1 or TRBD2 may be the D gene (5 bases each). The CDR3 loop spans 15 amino acids. Germline loops: CDR1 MGHRA, CDR2 YSYEKL. V was trimmed by 2 bases and J by 6 bases, leaving 17 bases between them. The CDR3 DNA is TGCGCCAGCAGCCAAATGGGAGAGGGGTGGAGCGAGCAGTACGTC. It translates to CASSQMGEGWSEQYV.

This clonotype appeared a few times. This chain uses TRBV5-1 with TRBJ2-3; tentatively, D is TRBD2 (5 bases). Trimming stripped 3 bases from V and 0 bases from J, with 5 bases between. The CDR3 totals 13 residues. Per germline, CDR1 SGHRS and CDR2 YFSETQ. The CDR3: CASSWRSTDTQYF. The CDR3 nucleotides are TGCGCCAGCAGCTGGAGGAGCACAGATACGCAGTATTTT.

V and J are TRBV24-1 and TRBJ2-2; no clear D gene. With 4 bases removed from V and 6 bases from J, the gap between germline ends came to 11 bases. Germline-derived CDR1 and CDR2 are KGHDR and SFDVKD. The CDR3 loop spans 14 amino acids. The CDR3: CATSEANRAGELFF. CDR3 in DNA: TGTGCCACCAGTGAAGCCAACCGGGCCGGGGAGCTGTTTTTT.

The chain carries TRBV6-1 and TRBJ1-1; D remains unclear. This CDR3 region has 14 residues. V was clipped by 2 bases and J by 4 bases, with 11 bases between them. Germline CDR1 and CDR2: MNHNS and SASEGT. This CDR3 is CASSENPGGTEAFF. The CDR3 DNA reads TGTGCCAGCAGTGAAAACCCGGGCGGCACTGAAGCTTTCTTT.

This clonotype was counted only a few times. V gene TRBV29-1 combines with J gene TRBJ2-2; 8 nucleotides match TRBD1. The germline V gene encodes CDR1 SQVTM and CDR2 ANQGSEA. The CDR3 is made up of 14 amino acids. The V gene end was trimmed by 7 bases and the J gene end by 0 bases; junction bases not matched to a gene: 4. The CDR3 region is CSARTGTNTGELFF. The CDR3 nucleotides read TGCAGCGCTCGGACAGGGACGAACACCGGGGAGCTGTTTTTT.